This T cell receptor (beta chain) emerged from a study of cytomegalovirus exposure and HLA in healthy donors. A remark on this clone: Its specificity is not known.

The PCR used 60 Vbeta and 13 Jbeta primers. Using immunoSEQ multiplex PCR, the repertoire was profiled, and TCRdb retains in-frame clones only, with some absent. The sample lists fewer than 200,000 clones; 87% were seen once. With V trimmed by 4 bases and J by 14 bases, 7 bases remained unmatched. Per germline, CDR1 SGHAT and CDR2 FQNNGV. The CDR3 is made up of 11 amino acids. Whole-study findings and limits: Previous analysis showed most TCR beta V segments were productive about 87% or about 30% of the time.

The gene calls are TRBV11-2 and TRBJ1-2, with TRBD1 matching over 7 bases. This TCR derives from a boy younger than 10 in good health and CMV-seronegative. Sequencing used PBMCs. DNA for the CDR3: TGTGCCAGCAGCTCGGACAGGCGGCAAACCTTC. Translation gives CASSSDRRQTF.